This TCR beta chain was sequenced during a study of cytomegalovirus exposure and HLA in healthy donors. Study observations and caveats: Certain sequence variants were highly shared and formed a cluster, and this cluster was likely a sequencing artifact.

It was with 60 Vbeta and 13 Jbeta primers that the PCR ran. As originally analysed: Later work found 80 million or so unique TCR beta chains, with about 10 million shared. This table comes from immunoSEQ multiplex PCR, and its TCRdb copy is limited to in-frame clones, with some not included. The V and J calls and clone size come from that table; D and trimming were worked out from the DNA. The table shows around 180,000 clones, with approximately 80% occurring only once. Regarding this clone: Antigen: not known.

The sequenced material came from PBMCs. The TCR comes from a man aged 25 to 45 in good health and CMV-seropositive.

As DNA, the CDR3 is TGTGCCAGCATCGGGAAGACCCTCCACTTT. Protein sequence: CASIGKTLHF. The V and J genes are TRBV21-1 and TRBJ1-6. TRBV21-1 is flagged as a pseudogene. The CDR3 extends over 10 amino acids.